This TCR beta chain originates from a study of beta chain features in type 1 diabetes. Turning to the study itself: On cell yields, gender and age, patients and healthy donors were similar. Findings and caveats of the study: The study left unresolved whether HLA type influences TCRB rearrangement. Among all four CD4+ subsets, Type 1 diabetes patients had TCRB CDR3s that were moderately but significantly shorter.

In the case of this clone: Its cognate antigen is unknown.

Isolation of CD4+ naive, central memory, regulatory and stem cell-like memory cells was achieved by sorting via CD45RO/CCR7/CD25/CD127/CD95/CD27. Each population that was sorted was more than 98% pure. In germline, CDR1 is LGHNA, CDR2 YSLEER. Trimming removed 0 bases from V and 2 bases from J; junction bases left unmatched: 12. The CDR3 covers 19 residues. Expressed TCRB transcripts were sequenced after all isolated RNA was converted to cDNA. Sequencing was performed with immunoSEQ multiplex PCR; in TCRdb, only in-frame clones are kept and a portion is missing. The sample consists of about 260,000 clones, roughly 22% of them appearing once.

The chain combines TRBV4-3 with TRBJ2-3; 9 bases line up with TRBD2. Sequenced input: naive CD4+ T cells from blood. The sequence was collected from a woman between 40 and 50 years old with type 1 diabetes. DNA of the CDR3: TGCGCCAGCAGCCAAGAGGGGCGGGAGGGCCGGCCCGTCACAGATACGCAGTATTTT. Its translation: CASSQEGREGRPVTDTQYF.